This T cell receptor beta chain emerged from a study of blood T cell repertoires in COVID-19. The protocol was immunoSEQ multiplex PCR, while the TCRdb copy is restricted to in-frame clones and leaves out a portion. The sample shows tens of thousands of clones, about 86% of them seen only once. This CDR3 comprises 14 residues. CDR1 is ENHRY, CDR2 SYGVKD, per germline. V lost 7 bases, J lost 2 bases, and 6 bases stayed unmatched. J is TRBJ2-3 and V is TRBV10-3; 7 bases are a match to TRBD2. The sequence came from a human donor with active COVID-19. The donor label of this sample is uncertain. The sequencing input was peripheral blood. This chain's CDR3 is CAIKLARDTDTQYF. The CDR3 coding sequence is TGTGCCATCAAACTAGCGCGGGACACAGATACGCAGTATTTT.